This T cell receptor beta chain was sequenced during a study of T cells in Graves' hyperthyroidism and ophthalmopathy. The germline CDR1 and CDR2 sequences are MNHEY and SVGAGI. This CDR3 has 14 residues. V was pared by 7 bases and J by 2 bases, with 6 bases of the junction left unmatched. Findings and caveats of the study: Most thyroid clonotypes with frequency above 0.001 were detected in blood. Ophthalmopathy could be told apart from stable hyperthyroidism with a 13 V-J model.

About this clonotype: Its antigen is as yet unknown.

Uncontrolled infection, other autoimmune disease, pregnancy or lactation barred patients from enrollment. The study based diagnoses on clinical symptoms, serum thyroxine and TRAb, thyroid ultrasound and orbital computed tomography. Researchers amplified the TCR beta CDR3 regions from RNA transcripts. TCR CDR3 underwent first-round RT-PCR with the HTBI primer set. TCRdb re-derived calls from the multiplex PCR reads in MiXCR, one entry per CDR3 protein. The sample has approximately 700,000 distinct CDR3 sequences, 45% seen once. The rearrangement uses TRBV6-5 and TRBJ2-7; 9 nucleotides align to TRBD1. The receptor comes from an adult man with Graves' disease, either hyperthyroidism or ophthalmopathy (not recorded which). The sequencing input was peripheral blood or thyroid tissue (not recorded which). The CDR3 is CASTEGQGAYEQYF. The DNA of the CDR3 is TGTGCCAGCACCGAGGGACAGGGAGCCTACGAGCAGTACTTC.